The clone carrying this T cell receptor (delta chain) was picked up a small number of times. Antigen specificity is unknown. Sequences come from RNA converted to cDNA by reverse transcription. Pooled V-gene forward primers with one constant-region reverse primer generated the CDR3 amplicons by multiplex PCR. With CATT, TCRdb re-called clones from the multiplex PCR reads. The top ten hold approximately 0.3% of the sample, which has 80,000 or so delta-chain clones, about 30% seen once. This specimen belongs to a study of Vδ1+ human thymocytes. General study points: Donors shared many TRG clonotypes but few TRD clonotypes. In the thymus, TRG and TRD repertoires looked highly polyclonal with Gaussian CDR3 lengths.

Germline trimming cut 1 base from V and 2 bases from J; bases unmatched to any gene: 26. This CDR3 spans 23 amino acids. Germline V CDR1 and CDR2: TSWWSYY, QGS. The rearrangement joins TRDV1 to TRDJ1; 9 nucleotides match TRDD2. The TCR comes from a boy in the first two years of life who had congenital heart surgery. Specimen: Vdelta1+ gamma-delta thymocytes from the thymus. Subset given: FACS-sorted CD3+ TCRalphabeta- TCRVdelta1+ TCRVdelta2- thymocytes. CDR3 DNA: TGTGCTCTTGGGGAACCTTTGGCCTTCCTACGATACCGGGCCCGGTGGGGTACCGATAAACTCATCTTT. As protein: CALGEPLAFLRYRARWGTDKLIF.